The 22 T cell receptor beta chains in this list originate from one sample, sequenced in a study of CD8+ T cells in alopecia areata. Treatment given: oral pan-JAK inhibitor, 5-10 mg twice daily. Isolated RNA was reverse transcribed into cDNA used as the sequencing template. Assay used: immunoSEQ multiplex PCR; TCRdb lists only in-frame clones, some missing. This table has 180,000 or so clones, about half appearing once. Sequencing used CD8+ T cells sorted from blood, obtained around week 54, from a patient treated with tofacitinib. All receptors come from a human donor with alopecia areata.

The chain has TRBV4-2 and TRBJ2-2; D is perhaps TRBD1 (5 bases). The CDR3 sequence is 17 residues long. Trimming pared 0 bases from V and 5 bases from J, leaving 16 bases between. Germline CDR1 LGHNA, CDR2 YNFKEQ. The CDR3 DNA reads TGTGCCAGCAGCCAAGAATTAGGGCAGGGTCGGACCGGGGAGCTGTTTTTT. It codes for CASSQELGQGRTGELFF.

CDR3 protein: CASSSGLAGQETQYF. CDR3 in DNA: TGCGCCAGCAGCTCGGGACTAGCGGGGCAAGAGACCCAGTACTTC. The chain joins TRBV5-1 to TRBJ2-5; 13 nucleotides line up with TRBD2. This CDR3 has 15 residues. Unmatched junction bases numbered 1, after V lost 3 bases and J lost 2 bases. Germline assignment: CDR1 SGHRS and CDR2 YFSETQ. Variable domain in full (rest from reference TRBV5-1 and TRBJ2-5): KAGVTQTPRYLIKTRGQQVTLSCSPISGHRSVSWYQQTPGQGLQFLFEYFSETQRNKGNFPGRFSGRQFSNSRSEMNVSTLELGDSALYLCASSSGLAGQETQYFGPGTRLLVL.

The chain couples TRBV6-5 to TRBJ2-5; maybe TRBD2 (6 bases). The CDR3 sequence is 14 residues long. The germline V and J ends were trimmed by 4 bases and 3 bases, with 12 bases remaining between them. The germline V gene has CDR1 MNHEY and CDR2 SVGAGI. This CDR3 reads CASSLLASEETQYF. CDR3 nucleotide sequence: TGTGCCAGCAGTTTACTAGCTAGCGAAGAGACCCAGTACTTC.

V gene TRBV9 combines with J gene TRBJ1-2; D possibly corresponds to TRBD1 (6 bases). The V gene lost 3 bases and the J gene lost 8 bases, with 14 bases spanning the gap. Per the germline V gene, CDR1 is SGDLS and CDR2 is YYNGEE. The CDR3 is 13 amino acids. The chain's CDR3 is CASSAGHPIGYTF. The CDR3 DNA follows: TGTGCCAGCAGCGCGGGACACCCGATCGGCTACACCTTC.

The chain uses TRBV7-2 and TRBJ2-7; D tentatively reads TRBD1 or TRBD2 (5 bases each). The V and J ends lost 3 bases and 2 bases respectively, with 8 bases between them. This CDR3 has 13 amino acids. From germline, CDR1 is SGHTA and CDR2 FQGNSA. The CDR3 is CASSLGRTYEQYF. CDR3 nucleotides: TGTGCCAGCAGCTTGGGACGGACCTACGAGCAGTACTTC. Full variable domain (rest looked up from reference TRBV7-2 and TRBJ2-7): GAGVSQSPSNKVTEKGKDVELRCDPISGHTALYWYRQSLGQGLEFLIYFQGNSAPDKSGLPSDRFSAERTGGSVSTLTIQRTQQEDSAVYLCASSLGRTYEQYFGPGTRLTVT.

The chain has TRBV7-2 and TRBJ1-5; the D gene is possibly TRBD1 (6 bases). V was shortened by 5 bases and J by 0 bases, with 14 bases between the two germline ends. This CDR3 has 16 residues. Germline assignment: CDR1 SGHTA and CDR2 FQGNSA. The CDR3 DNA reads TGTGCCAGCAGCGATGAACCGGGACATAGCAATCAGCCCCAGCATTTT. Protein: CASSDEPGHSNQPQHF.

This clone was observed a few times. This chain links TRBV7-9 with TRBJ2-1, with 11 bases matching TRBD2. V trimming: 5 bases; J trimming: 4 bases; junction bases outside the gene matches: 4. From germline, CDR1 is SEHNR and CDR2 FQNEAQ (reference sequence). This CDR3 comprises 15 residues. The CDR3 region is CASSPGLAEYNEQFF. The CDR3 DNA is TGTGCCAGCAGCCCGGGACTAGCGGAGTACAATGAGCAGTTCTTC. The full variable domain, with the rest looked up from reference TRBV7-9 and TRBJ2-1, is DTGVSQNPRHKITKRGQNVTFRCDPISEHNRLYWYRQTLGQGPEFLTYFQNEAQLEKSRLLSDRFSAERPKGSFSTLEIQRTEQGDSAMYLCASSPGLAEYNEQFFGPGTRLTVL.

The V call is TRBV7-9, the J call TRBJ2-1, with 8 bases fitting TRBD1. The germline gives CDR1 SEHNR, CDR2 FQNEAQ (reference sequence). Trimming took 3 bases from V and 15 from J; bases not matched to a gene: 13. This CDR3 region has 14 residues. The CDR3 DNA reads TGTGCCAGCAGCTTCGCCGACAGGGGCCAGGTCTGGTTCTTC. It codes for CASSFADRGQVWFF.

V usage is TRBV11-2 and J usage is TRBJ1-2, with D perhaps TRBD1 (5 bases). The CDR3 spans 14 residues. Per the germline V gene, CDR1 is SGHAT and CDR2 is FQNNGV. V was shortened by 5 bases and J by 4 bases, with 14 bases between the two germline ends. The CDR3 DNA is TGTGCCAGCAGCCGCAGGGAGTCGGTCTATGGCTACACCTTC. This encodes CASSRRESVYGYTF.

This clone was seen a handful of times. The rearrangement links TRBV19 to TRBJ2-1; 14 bases match TRBD2. The length of the CDR3 is 16 residues. V lost 4 bases and J lost 7; bases outside the gene matches: 6. CDR1 and CDR2 (germline): LNHDA, SQIVND (reference sequence). CDR3 in DNA: TGTGCCAGTAGTACCAGACTAGCGGGGGGGCTGAATGAGCAGTTCTTC. Its protein is CASSTRLAGGLNEQFF.

The rearrangement links TRBV29-1 to TRBJ2-3; TRBD1 agrees at 8 bases. V trimming: 4 bases; J trimming: 5 bases; junction bases outside the gene matches: 5. The CDR3 is 13 amino acids. CDR1 and CDR2 (germline): SQVTM, ANQGSEA. CDR3 sequence: CSVGGRGLDTQYF. Written as DNA, the CDR3 is TGCAGCGTTGGAGGCAGGGGGCTAGATACGCAGTATTTT.

This chain uses TRBV18 with TRBJ2-7, with D unresolved. Germline V lookup: CDR1 KGHSH, CDR2 LQKENI. V lost 3 bases to trimming and J lost 4 bases, with 22 bases between them. The CDR3 is made up of 17 amino acids. The CDR3 here is CASSPLRSESGEYEQYF. CDR3 coding DNA: TGTGCCAGCTCACCCCTCCGGTCCGAATCGGGCGAATACGAGCAGTACTTC.

This clone came up a few times. This chain links TRBV5-1 with TRBJ2-7; D is uncertain. CDR1 and CDR2 (germline): SGHRS, YFSETQ. V was shortened by 4 bases and J by 3 bases, with 14 bases between the two germline ends. The CDR3 is 14 amino acids. The CDR3 coding sequence is TGCGCCAGCAGCAAGATATTTAGAGGCTACGAGCAGTACTTC. Its translation is CASSKIFRGYEQYF.

The gene calls are TRBV27 and TRBJ1-5; weak D call: TRBD1 (5 bases). V dropped 6 bases and J dropped 1 base, with 10 bases sitting between them. The germline V gene has CDR1 MNHEY and CDR2 SMNVEV (reference sequence). This CDR3 has 14 residues. The chain's CDR3 is CASSPRQSNQPQHF. As DNA, the CDR3 is TGTGCCAGCAGCCCAAGACAGAGCAATCAGCCCCAGCATTTT.

The chain carries TRBV4-2 and TRBJ2-5; 10 nucleotides line up with TRBD1. Germline V CDR1 and CDR2: LGHNA, YNFKEQ. V gave up 4 bases and J gave up 5 bases; unmatched junction bases: 10. This CDR3 spans 16 amino acids. This CDR3 reads CASSRSRDRGAETQYF. CDR3 coding DNA: TGTGCCAGCAGCCGGAGCCGGGACAGGGGCGCCGAGACCCAGTACTTC.

This clone was seen a few times. This sequence joins TRBV11-2 and TRBJ2-2, with D possibly matching TRBD2 (5 bases). Trimming cost V 4 bases and J 7 bases, with 13 bases left between them. This CDR3 has 14 residues. CDR1 and CDR2 from the germline V gene are SGHAT and FQNNGV. The CDR3 region is CASSYGGLLGELFF. The CDR3 DNA sequence: TGTGCCAGCAGCTATGGTGGACTTCTCGGGGAGCTGTTTTTT.

This clone turned up a few times. The rearrangement uses TRBV5-1 and TRBJ2-7, with D possibly being TRBD1 (6 bases). Germline V gene data show CDR1 as SGHRS and CDR2 as YFSETQ. The V gene lost 1 base and the J gene lost 2 bases, with 10 bases spanning the gap. CDR3 length equals 14 residues. The CDR3 sequence: CASSLTGITYEQYF. In nucleotides, the CDR3 is TGCGCCAGCAGCTTGACAGGGATAACCTACGAGCAGTACTTC. Based on the CDR3 plus reference TRBV5-1 and TRBJ2-7, the full variable domain is KAGVTQTPRYLIKTRGQQVTLSCSPISGHRSVSWYQQTPGQGLQFLFEYFSETQRNKGNFPGRFSGRQFSNSRSEMNVSTLELGDSALYLCASSLTGITYEQYFGPGTRLTVT.

The chain carries TRBV7-9 and TRBJ2-5, with a possible D match to TRBD1 (6 bases). This CDR3 is 16 amino acids long. V gave up 3 bases and J gave up 2 bases, with 16 bases separating them. Germline V gene sequence: CDR1 SEHNR, CDR2 FQNEAQ (reference sequence). The CDR3 sequence is CASSFHLLDSQETQYF. The CDR3 nucleotides read TGTGCCAGCAGCTTCCACTTACTGGACAGTCAAGAGACCCAGTACTTC. Full variable domain (rest looked up from reference TRBV7-9 and TRBJ2-5): DTGVSQNPRHKITKRGQNVTFRCDPISEHNRLYWYRQTLGQGPEFLTYFQNEAQLEKSRLLSDRFSAERPKGSFSTLEIQRTEQGDSAMYLCASSFHLLDSQETQYFGPGTRLLVL.

The rearrangement joins TRBV5-6 to TRBJ1-4, with D possibly TRBD1 on 5 matching bases. Germline CDR1 and CDR2: SGHDT and YYEEEE. Between the trimmed V and J ends, which lost 3 bases and 3 bases, there was a span of 12 bases. The CDR3 is made up of 15 amino acids. CDR3 nucleotides: TGTGCCAGCAGCTGGCGGAACAGGCCTAATGAAAAACTGTTTTTT. Amino acids: CASSWRNRPNEKLFF.

J is TRBJ2-1 and V is TRBV5-4; D is perhaps TRBD1 (6 bases). Looked up from germline, CDR1 is SGHNT and CDR2 is YYREEE (reference sequence). Trimming stripped 4 bases from V and 5 bases from J, with 13 bases between. This CDR3 comprises 14 residues. The CDR3 DNA reads TGTGCCAGCAGCGTAGACAGGTGGCACAATGAGCAGTTCTTC. Translated, it gives CASSVDRWHNEQFF.

There are a few counts of this clone. DNA for the CDR3: TGCAGCGTTGCGACTAGCGGGGGTTACGAGCAGTACTTC. This codes for CSVATSGGYEQYF. V and J are TRBV29-1 and TRBJ2-7; 12 nucleotides match TRBD2. The CDR3 is 13 amino acids. Germline loops: CDR1 SQVTM, CDR2 ANQGSEA. Losses at the gene ends were 4 bases for V and 4 bases for J; bases not matched to a gene: 2.

The rearrangement uses TRBV27 and TRBJ2-5; D might be TRBD1 or TRBD2, each matching 7 bases. The ends were cut back, 5 bases at V and 5 bases at J, with 21 bases in the middle. Germline lookup yields CDR1 MNHEY and CDR2 SMNVEV (reference sequence). There are 16 residues in the CDR3. The CDR3, as DNA: TGTGCCAGCAGTCCCTCAGGGGGGGGCGAGAGGGAGACCCAGTACTTC. The encoded protein is CASSPSGGGERETQYF.